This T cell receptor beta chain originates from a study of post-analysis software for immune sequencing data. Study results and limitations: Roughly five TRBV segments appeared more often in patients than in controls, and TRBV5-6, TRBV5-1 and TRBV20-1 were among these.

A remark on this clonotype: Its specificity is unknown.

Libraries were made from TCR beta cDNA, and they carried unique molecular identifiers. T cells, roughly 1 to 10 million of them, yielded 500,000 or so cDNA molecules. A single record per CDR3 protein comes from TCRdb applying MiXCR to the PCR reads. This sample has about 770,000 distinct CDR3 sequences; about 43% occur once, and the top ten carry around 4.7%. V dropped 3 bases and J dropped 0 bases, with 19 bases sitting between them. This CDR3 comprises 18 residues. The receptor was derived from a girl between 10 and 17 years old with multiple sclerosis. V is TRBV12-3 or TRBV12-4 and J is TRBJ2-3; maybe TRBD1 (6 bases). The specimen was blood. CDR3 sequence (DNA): TGTGCCAGCAGTTTTCCGGACAGTAGGGCAGAGAGCACAGATACGCAGTATTTT. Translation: CASSFPDSRAESTDTQYF.